The present T cell receptor (beta chain) was sequenced within a study of regulatory T cells in long-lasting Graves disease. Study-wide findings and caveats: Persistent disease exhibited a predilection for TRBV28, TRBJ1-2 and TRBJ2-5.

The V gene lost 5 bases and the J gene lost 2 bases, with 9 bases spanning the gap. Germline V gene lookup returns CDR1 LNHDA and CDR2 SQIVND (reference sequence). The CDR3 loop spans 13 amino acids. This clonotype occurred many times. Its antigen remains unidentified. Time point reported: newly diagnosed GD, antithyroid drugs for less than 3 months. PBMCs provided the RNA from which the TCR library was made. Recruitment took place at an endocrinology department in Xi'an, China. The authors built TCR beta libraries using iRepertoire HTBI primers and Arm-PCR of CDR3 regions. One entry per CDR3 protein results from TCRdb running MiXCR on the multiplex PCR reads. The data show a few hundred thousand distinct CDR3 sequences, roughly 10% seen once. The sample also formed part of further work on T cells in Graves' hyperthyroidism and ophthalmopathy. As that study records: The patients, who ranged from 18 to 65 in age, presented with newly diagnosed hyperthyroidism lasting under 2 months.

V gene TRBV19 combines with J gene TRBJ1-2, with D possibly matching TRBD1 (5 bases). Material: peripheral blood mononuclear cells (PBMCs), obtained at new diagnosis, from a patient treated with antithyroid drugs. This clonotype originated in a woman between 18 and 30 years old with Graves disease. CDR3 sequence (DNA): TGTGCCAGTAGTTTCCAGGGAAACTATGGCTACACCTTC. It encodes CASSFQGNYGYTF.